This TCR beta chain was sequenced during a study of blood T cell repertoires in COVID-19 (dated by TCRdb to 2020 to 2021). For the wider study: Collaborator samples came from the United States, Italy and Spain and covered acute and convalescent phases of COVID-19. The material from the prospective study consisted of cDNA or gDNA derived from T cells, B-cell-depleted T cells, or PBMCs. The dataset comprised deeply sampled blood TCRbeta repertoires from subjects exposed to, actively infected with, or recovered from COVID-19. A freely available public database, intended as a resource for researchers studying the immune response to SARS-CoV-2, is where the repertoires were released. Samples were obtained from the ongoing ImmuneRACE study (first 160 participants) and from some 1,300 subjects provided by 6 global collaborators. Sample metadata almost always included a de-identified subject ID, COVID-19 status, age in years and sex. HLA class I and class II types, where available, came from metadata supplied by the sample provider rather than from assay-based typing.

TCRbeta CDR3 regions were amplified from genomic DNA using the immunoSEQ Assay, a bias-controlled multiplex PCR. The original pipeline was this. Within the assay, amplification of reference gene primers was used to estimate how many nucleated cells each sample contained. To quantify the absolute abundance of each unique TCRbeta CDR3 rearrangement, sequence reads were collapsed and filtered. For each sample, productive Simpson clonality was calculated by taking the square root of Simpson's diversity index across productive rearrangements. TCRdb took over this immuneACCESS table, retaining in-frame rearrangements with V and J assigned. Such tables are incomplete; in checked studies, under half of the missing clones stem from an unresolved V gene, and the remainder is unexplained. Clone size and V and J calls were adopted from that table, with D and trimming inferred from the DNA. The sample records about 350,000 clones, about 90% of which are singletons. Clones ranked in the top ten supply roughly 1% of the sample.

On this clone: It lacks a known antigen. No base quality information exists; no much larger clone differs at one position.

Study-level results and caveats: The quantity of clinical and demographic metadata differed by source and by participant and was supplied without curation.

The germline V gene gives CDR1 as MNHEY and CDR2 as SVGAGI. V is reduced by 1 base and J by 5 bases, leaving a spacing of 11 bases between them. Measured from the cysteine to the phenylalanine, the CDR3 is 15 residues long. The only DNA kept is the CDR3, 45 bases in frame from the first base. Participants in the prospective study were enrolled through a virtual design, were aged about 18 to 100 years, and lived in 24 United States geographic areas. In the prospective study, participants were assigned to cohorts based on the clinical history participants reported in a screening survey and a study questionnaire. For ImmuneRACE Cohort 3, a participant was defined as recovered based on two consecutive negative NP/OP PCR tests, clearance by a healthcare professional, or resolution of symptoms. Each participant in the prospective study had whole blood, serum and a nasopharyngeal or oropharyngeal swab collected by mobile phlebotomists. Additional blood draws and questionnaires over an approximately 2-month period could optionally be provided by prospective study participants. Prospective study blood samples were shipped either frozen or at room temperature before DNA extraction.

Sequenced input: PBMCs or T cells enriched from blood (not recorded which). This chain is built from TRBV6-5 and TRBJ2-2; tentative D gene TRBD2, with 6 bases matching. The TCR sequence derives from a woman aged 25 to 39 who had recovered from COVID-19. CDR3 sequence: CASSYWGVETGELFF. The nucleotide sequence is given as TGTGCCAGCAGTTACTGGGGGGTGGAAACCGGGGAGCTGTTTTTT.